This T cell receptor (beta chain) appears in the sequencing data of a study of CD8 T cells in Susac syndrome. A remark on this clonotype: What it binds is not known.

A quantity of roughly 0.5 to 1 ug RNA underwent reverse transcription using random hexamers. TCRdb re-called the immunoSEQ multiplex PCR reads through MiXCR, storing one row per CDR3 protein. The table has about 53,000 distinct CDR3 sequences, around 93% seen once; the top ten hold 0.75%. Study-wide points: An acknowledgment was made by the study that its TCR sequencing and HLA analysis involved relatively few individuals.

The TEMRA cells underwent FACS enrichment, while the CD8+ and CD4+ T cells underwent negative isolation. The CDR3 is 15 residues long. The germline gives CDR1 MGHRA, CDR2 YSYEKL. V was clipped by 1 base and J by 1 base; unmatched bases: 2. The TCR comes from a human donor with Susac syndrome. This sequence joins TRBV4-1 and TRBJ2-7; TRBD1 aligns across 9 bases. Specimen: CD8+ T cells from PBMCs. In DNA, the CDR3 is TGCGCCAGCAGCCAAGCGGGACAGGGTTCCTACGAGCAGTACTTC. Translation: CASSQAGQGSYEQYF.